Detailed here is one T cell receptor beta chain. Its antigen is as yet unknown. At one boundary the junction diverges from the germline segment, which might be a read error. The data derive from a study of T cells in Graves' hyperthyroidism and ophthalmopathy. From germline, CDR1 is MGHDK and CDR2 SYGVNS. The CDR3 is made up of 13 amino acids. Amplification targeted TCR beta CDR3 regions from RNA transcripts. First-round RT-PCR targeting the TCR CDR3 was performed with the HTBI primer set. MiXCR, applied by TCRdb to the multiplex PCR reads, yields one record per CDR3 protein. The sample lists about 840,000 distinct CDR3 sequences, 38% occurring once. Study outcomes and limitations: Peripheral blood also featured most of the thyroid clonotypes expanded above 0.001.

Patients having uncontrolled infection, another autoimmune disease, pregnancy or lactation were not included. The TCR was taken from a man aged 18 to 30 with Graves' hyperthyroidism. V gene TRBV25-1 combines with J gene TRBJ1-2; D is possibly TRBD1 (5 bases). Source material: blood. The CDR3 DNA sequence: TGTGCCTGCAGTGCTTACCGACAGTCTGGCTACACCTTC. This encodes CACSAYRQSGYTF.